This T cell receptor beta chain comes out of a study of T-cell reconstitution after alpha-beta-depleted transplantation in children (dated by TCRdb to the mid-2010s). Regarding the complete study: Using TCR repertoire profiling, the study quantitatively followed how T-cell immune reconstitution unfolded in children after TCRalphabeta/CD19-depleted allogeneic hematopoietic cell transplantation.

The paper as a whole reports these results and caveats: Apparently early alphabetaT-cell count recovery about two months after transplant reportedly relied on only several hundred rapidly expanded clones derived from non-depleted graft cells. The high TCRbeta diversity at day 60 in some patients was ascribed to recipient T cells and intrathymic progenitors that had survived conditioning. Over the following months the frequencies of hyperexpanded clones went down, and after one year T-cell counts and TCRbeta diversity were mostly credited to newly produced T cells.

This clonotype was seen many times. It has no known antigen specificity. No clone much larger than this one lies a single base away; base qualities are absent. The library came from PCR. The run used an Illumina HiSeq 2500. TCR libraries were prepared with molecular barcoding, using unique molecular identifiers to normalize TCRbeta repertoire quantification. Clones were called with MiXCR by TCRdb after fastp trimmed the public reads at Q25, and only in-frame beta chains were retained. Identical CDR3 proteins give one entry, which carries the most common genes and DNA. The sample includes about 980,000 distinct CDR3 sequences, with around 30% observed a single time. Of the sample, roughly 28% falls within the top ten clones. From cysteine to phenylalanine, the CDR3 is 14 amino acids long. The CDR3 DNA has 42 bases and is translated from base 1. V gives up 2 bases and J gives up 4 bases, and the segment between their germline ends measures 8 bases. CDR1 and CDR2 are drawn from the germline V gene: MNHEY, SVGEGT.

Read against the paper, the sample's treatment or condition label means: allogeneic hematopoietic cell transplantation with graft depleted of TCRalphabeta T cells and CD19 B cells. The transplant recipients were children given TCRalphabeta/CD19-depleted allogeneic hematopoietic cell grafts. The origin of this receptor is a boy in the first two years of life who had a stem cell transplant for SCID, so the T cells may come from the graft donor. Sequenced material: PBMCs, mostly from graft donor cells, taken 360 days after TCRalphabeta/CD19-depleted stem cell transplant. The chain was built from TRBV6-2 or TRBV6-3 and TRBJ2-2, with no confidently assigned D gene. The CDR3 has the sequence CASSYPRLTGELFF. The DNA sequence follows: TGTGCCAGCAGTTACCCCCGACTCACCGGGGAGCTGTTTTTT.